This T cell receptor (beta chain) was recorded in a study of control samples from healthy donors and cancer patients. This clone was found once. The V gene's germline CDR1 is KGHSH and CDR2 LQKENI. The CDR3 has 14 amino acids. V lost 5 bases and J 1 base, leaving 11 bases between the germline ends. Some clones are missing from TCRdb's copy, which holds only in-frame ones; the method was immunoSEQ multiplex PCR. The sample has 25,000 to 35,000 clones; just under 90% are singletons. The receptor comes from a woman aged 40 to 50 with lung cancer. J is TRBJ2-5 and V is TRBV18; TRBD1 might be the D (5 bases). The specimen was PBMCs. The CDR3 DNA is TGTGCCAGCTCATCGAGACAGTTCCAAGAGACCCAGTACTTC. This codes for CASSSRQFQETQYF.